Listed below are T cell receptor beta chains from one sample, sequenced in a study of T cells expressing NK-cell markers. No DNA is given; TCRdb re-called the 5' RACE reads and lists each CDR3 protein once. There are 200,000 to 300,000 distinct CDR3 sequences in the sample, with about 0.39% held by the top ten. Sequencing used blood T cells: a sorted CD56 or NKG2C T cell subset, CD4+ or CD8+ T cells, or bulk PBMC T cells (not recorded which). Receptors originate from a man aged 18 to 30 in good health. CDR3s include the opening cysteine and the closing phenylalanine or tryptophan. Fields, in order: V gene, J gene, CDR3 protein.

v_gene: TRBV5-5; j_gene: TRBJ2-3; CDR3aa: CASSSSLRPTDTQYF
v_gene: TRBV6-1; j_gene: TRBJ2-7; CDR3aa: CASSSGGSSYEQYF
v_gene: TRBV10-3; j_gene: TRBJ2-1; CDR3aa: CAISGLAGSEQFF
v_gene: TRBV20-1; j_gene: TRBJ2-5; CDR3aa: CSASTGGEETQYF
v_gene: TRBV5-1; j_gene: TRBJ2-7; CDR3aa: CASSLPEAGEAYEQYF
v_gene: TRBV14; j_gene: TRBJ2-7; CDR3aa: CASSQAGSYEQYF
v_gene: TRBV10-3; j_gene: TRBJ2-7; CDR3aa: CAISVGGAGEQYF
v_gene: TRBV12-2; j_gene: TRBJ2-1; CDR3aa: CASRSLTRTDEQFF
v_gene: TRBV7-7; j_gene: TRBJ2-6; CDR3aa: CASSPRQVSGANVLTF
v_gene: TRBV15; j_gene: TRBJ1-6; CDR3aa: CATAVDSNSPLHF
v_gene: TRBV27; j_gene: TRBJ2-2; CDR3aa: CASSLYRGSGELFF
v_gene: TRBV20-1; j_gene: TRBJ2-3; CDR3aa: CSAPGLAAKPSTDTQYF
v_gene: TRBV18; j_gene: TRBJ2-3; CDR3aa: CASSPQAGGGTDTQYF
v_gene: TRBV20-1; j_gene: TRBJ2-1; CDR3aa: CSARGLAGKSSYNEQFF
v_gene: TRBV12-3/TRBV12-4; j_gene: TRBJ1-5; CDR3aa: CASSLTATQPQHF
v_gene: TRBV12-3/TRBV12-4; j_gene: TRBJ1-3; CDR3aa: CAGRDRQRPGNTIYF
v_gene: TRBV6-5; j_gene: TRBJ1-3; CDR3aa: CASSYPDRGGGNTIYF
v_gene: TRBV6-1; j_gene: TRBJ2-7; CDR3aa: CASTEQGLAGYEQYF
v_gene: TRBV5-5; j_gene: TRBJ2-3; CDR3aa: CASSLELPTDTQYF
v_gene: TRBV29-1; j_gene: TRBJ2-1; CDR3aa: CSVAPGSAVDEQFF
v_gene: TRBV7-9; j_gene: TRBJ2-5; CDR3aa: CASSVLPNLMGTQYF
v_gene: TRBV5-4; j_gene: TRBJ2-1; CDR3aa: CASSLVGTSGSSEQFF
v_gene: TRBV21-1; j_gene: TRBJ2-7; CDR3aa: CASSPADRPLSKRPSYEQYF
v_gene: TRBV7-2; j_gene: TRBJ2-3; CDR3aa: CASSRDSPSTDTQYF